This T cell receptor beta chain was observed in a study of blood T cells in healthy people across ages. A second PCR of about 7 to 12 cycles used a sample-barcoded 5' primer and a J-beta primer mix. Each CDR3 protein is one row after TCRdb ran MiXCR on the 5' RACE reads. Of around 1,800,000 distinct CDR3 sequences listed, roughly two fifths were seen once; the top ten hold under 30%. This CDR3 is 13 amino acids long. V dropped 6 bases and J dropped 6; count of bases not matched to a gene: 6. Germline V gene data show CDR1 as DFQATT and CDR2 as SNEGSKA (reference sequence). The sequence was collected from a human donor in good health. Sequenced material: blood. The rearrangement uses TRBV20-1 and TRBJ2-1; 9 bases line up with TRBD2. CDR3 DNA sequence: TGCAGTGCAAATAGCGGGGGTTTCAATGAGCAGTTCTTC. This sequence encodes CSANSGGFNEQFF.